The 24 T cell receptor beta chains below all came from one sample that was sequenced in a study of blood T cells in healthy people across ages (dated by TCRdb to the mid-2010s). Libraries were prepared through 5' RACE. Sequencer: Illumina HiSeq 2500. A second about 7 to 11 cycle PCR used a sample-barcoded 5' primer and a J-beta primer mix. TCRdb reworked the public reads: Q25 trimming with fastp, MiXCR clone assembly, productive beta chains retained. Every entry covers one CDR3 protein and lists the most common genes and DNA from its rows. For this sample there are 650,000 to 1,000,000 distinct CDR3 sequences; about 46% appear just once. The ten largest account for about a sixth of the sample. Material for sequencing was blood. The receptors here all came from an elderly man in good health.

The chain couples TRBV28 to TRBJ2-5; 8 nucleotides match TRBD2. CDR1 and CDR2 from the germline V gene are MDHEN and SYDVKM. The CDR3 extends over 15 amino acids. Trimming at V came to 7 bases and at J to 5 bases, leaving 12 bases not matched to a gene. CDR3 in DNA: TGTGCCAGCAAACCGGGGGGGGGCTTCGGGGAGACCCAGTACTTC. Residues: CASKPGGGFGETQYF.

The V and J genes are TRBV6-2 or TRBV6-3 and TRBJ2-1, with no clear D. Germline CDR1 is MNHEY and CDR2 is SVGEGT. Trimming took off 0 bases at V and 7 bases at J, with 10 bases between the two ends. The CDR3 has 14 residues. In DNA, the CDR3 is TGTGCCAGCAGTTACTCGAGCAACGGGAATGAGCAGTTCTTC. Its translation: CASSYSSNGNEQFF.

The chain joins TRBV20-1 to TRBJ1-6, with D maybe TRBD1 (5 bases). Trimming left V 0 bases short and J 0 bases short, with 12 bases between. CDR3 length: 17 amino acids. The germline V gene has CDR1 DFQATT and CDR2 SNEGSKA (reference sequence). The CDR3 nucleotides read TGCAGTGCTAGAGATCGGTTGGGGGACTCCTATAATTCACCCCTCCACTTT. Encoded protein: CSARDRLGDSYNSPLHF.

This clonotype was counted many times. This chain links TRBV6-5 with TRBJ2-5, with 12 bases aligning to TRBD2. CDR3 size: 15 residues. The ends lost 6 bases at V and 2 bases at J; junction bases unmatched: 4. Germline-derived CDR1 and CDR2 are MNHEY and SVGAGI. The CDR3 sequence is CASRRTSGVQETQYF. For the CDR3, the DNA is TGTGCCAGCAGACGGACTAGCGGGGTTCAAGAGACCCAGTACTTC.

V is TRBV4-3 and J is TRBJ2-5; TRBD2 is a possible D gene (6 bases). V lost 0 bases and J 4 bases, leaving 24 bases between the germline ends. This CDR3 has 19 amino acids. Germline-derived CDR1 and CDR2 are LGHNA and YSLEER. The CDR3 DNA is TGCGCCAGCAGCCAAGATTACCGGGGCACAGGCGGGGTTGCAGAGACCCAGTACTTC. Amino acids: CASSQDYRGTGGVAETQYF.

This clonotype was recorded a few times. The CDR3 protein is CASSGGWRTGSYNEQFF. CDR3 DNA: TGTGCCAGCAGTGGAGGGTGGCGTACCGGCTCCTACAATGAGCAGTTCTTC. The gene calls are TRBV25-1 and TRBJ2-1; TRBD2 is a possible D gene (5 bases). CDR1 is MGHDK, CDR2 SYGVNS, per germline. V lost 4 bases and J lost 0, with 16 bases in between. This CDR3 has 17 residues.

The V gene is TRBV5-1, the J gene TRBJ2-5, with TRBD2 identical over 8 bases. Germline V lookup: CDR1 SGHRS, CDR2 YFSETQ. J lost 5 bases, V lost 2 bases, and 11 bases had no gene match. The CDR3 contains 16 residues. CDR3 sequence: CASSFGVAGRLETQYF. CDR3 DNA sequence: TGCGCCAGCAGCTTTGGAGTAGCGGGAAGACTGGAGACCCAGTACTTC. The entire variable domain, with the rest obtained from reference TRBV5-1 and TRBJ2-5, is as follows: KAGVTQTPRYLIKTRGQQVTLSCSPISGHRSVSWYQQTPGQGLQFLFEYFSETQRNKGNFPGRFSGRQFSNSRSEMNVSTLELGDSALYLCASSFGVAGRLETQYFGPGTRLLVL.

The count of this clonotype is one. The chain joins TRBV2 to TRBJ2-7, with D unresolved. Between the trimmed V and J ends, which lost 6 bases and 2 bases, there was a span of 11 bases. This CDR3 contains 13 residues. Germline loops: CDR1 SNHLY, CDR2 FYNNEI. CDR3: CASRKDATYEQYF. The CDR3, as DNA: TGTGCCAGCAGAAAGGACGCAACCTACGAGCAGTACTTC.

As regards this clonotype: This may be a read error: a much more frequent sequence differs by one nucleotide. The genes are TRBV29-1 and TRBJ2-1, with 10 bases fitting TRBD2. This CDR3 is 14 amino acids long. After removal of 3 bases from V and 13 bases from J, the junction contained 12 bases not matched to a gene. Germline assignment: CDR1 SQVTM and CDR2 ANQGSEA. CDR3 loop: CSVEDGAGGETQFF. The DNA for the CDR3 is TGCAGCGTTGAGGATGGAGCGGGAGGGGAGACCCAGTTCTTC.

The J gene is TRBJ2-5, the V gene TRBV4-2; 7 bases align to TRBD1. V lost 3 bases and J lost 2; bases outside the gene matches: 3. Germline loops: CDR1 LGHNA, CDR2 YNFKEQ. This CDR3 is 14 amino acids long. In DNA form, the CDR3 reads TGTGCCAGCAGCCAGGGGGACAGTCAAGAGACCCAGTACTTC. It is translated as CASSQGDSQETQYF.

This clonotype was found a few times. This CDR3 reads CASSLLRVPGELFF. The CDR3 region has the DNA TGTGCCAGCAGTCTCCTCAGGGTGCCCGGGGAGCTGTTTTTT. The V gene is TRBV27, the J gene TRBJ2-2, with D possibly matching TRBD1 (5 bases). This CDR3 contains 14 residues. With 5 bases removed from V and 6 bases from J, the gap between germline ends came to 13 bases. The germline V gene has CDR1 MNHEY and CDR2 SMNVEV (reference sequence).

The rearrangement joins TRBV12-3 or TRBV12-4 to TRBJ1-2; 8 nucleotides match TRBD1. The trim removed 5 bases at V and 1 base at J, leaving 9 bases unmatched. The CDR3 loop spans 16 amino acids. The CDR3 coding sequence is TGTGCCAGCAGTGCGGACAGGGCTTGGGATAACTATGGCTACACCTTC. The encoded protein is CASSADRAWDNYGYTF.

This chain links TRBV4-3 with TRBJ2-3; D might be TRBD1 or TRBD2, each matching 5 bases. Per germline, CDR1 LGHNA and CDR2 YSLEER. V lost 2 bases and J 7 bases, leaving 13 bases between the germline ends. There are 14 residues in the CDR3. DNA of the CDR3: TGCGCCAGCAGCCAATCAGGGTTCGGGAATACGCAGTATTTT. Translating gives CASSQSGFGNTQYF.

This chain uses TRBV13 with TRBJ2-1, with D perhaps matching TRBD2 (7 bases). Germline V gene lookup returns CDR1 PRHDT and CDR2 FYEKMQ (reference sequence). V was pared by 6 bases and J by 4 bases, with 16 bases between. The CDR3 has 15 amino acids. This CDR3 reads CASRLGGGSYNEQFF. The CDR3 DNA reads TGTGCCAGCAGGCTTGGGGGGGGCTCGTACAATGAGCAGTTCTTC.

This clonotype was found a few times. V gene TRBV29-1 combines with J gene TRBJ2-3; D might be TRBD2 (5 bases). Trimming removed 3 bases at V and 3 bases at J, with 19 bases between. The length of the CDR3 is 16 residues. Germline CDR1 reads SQVTM; CDR2 reads ANQGSEA. This chain's CDR3 is CSVDGPKRVITDTQYF. The CDR3 DNA sequence: TGCAGCGTTGATGGTCCCAAGAGGGTGATTACAGATACGCAGTATTTT.

For this clonotype: A read error is possible here, since a much larger clone lies one base away. The rearrangement links TRBV5-1 to TRBJ2-7; 11 bases are a match to TRBD2. The CDR3 extends over 13 amino acids. CDR1 and CDR2 from the germline V gene are SGHRS and YFSETQ. The CDR3 DNA sequence: TGCGCCGGCAGGCTAGCGGGGGGCTACGAGCAGTACTTC. Encoded protein: CAGRLAGGYEQYF.

The chain joins TRBV6-1 to TRBJ2-7, with a weak D call TRBD1 (7 bases). This CDR3 comprises 15 residues. The V end lost 0 bases, the J end lost 2 bases, and 11 bases lay between the germline ends. Germline V gives CDR1 MNHNS, CDR2 SASEGT. Here the CDR3 DNA reads TGTGCCAGCAGTGAAGCCCCAGGGGGGACCTACGAGCAGTACTTC. Residues: CASSEAPGGTYEQYF.

The genes are TRBV3-1 and TRBJ2-5, with 8 bases fitting TRBD2. Unmatched junction bases numbered 9, after V lost 4 bases and J lost 5 bases. Germline CDR1 and CDR2: LGHDT and YNNKEL (reference sequence). CDR3 length equals 15 residues. CDR3 in DNA: TGTGCCAGCAGCCGAGGGGCGGGGGGTGCCGAGACCCAGTACTTC. Translation: CASSRGAGGAETQYF.

The rearrangement uses TRBV28 and TRBJ2-5, with D perhaps matching TRBD2 (6 bases). Germline V gives CDR1 MDHEN, CDR2 SYDVKM. The CDR3 extends over 17 amino acids. V was shortened by 4 bases and J by 11 bases, with 29 bases between the two germline ends. CDR3 coding DNA: TGTGCCAGCAGTTACTCGGGACTCACACGCGTCCACAATGAGCAGTACTTC. Its translation: CASSYSGLTRVHNEQYF.

At least ten counts were recorded for this clonotype. This chain connects TRBV7-2 to TRBJ2-5; 7 bases are shared with TRBD1. The CDR3 is made up of 13 amino acids. Unmatched junction bases numbered 4, after V lost 8 bases and J lost 1 base. Germline V CDR1 and CDR2: SGHTA, FQGNSA. CDR3 sequence: CASSGDSQETQYF. In nucleotides, the CDR3 is TGTGCCAGCTCAGGGGACAGCCAAGAGACCCAGTACTTC.

In this sample, this clonotype turned up many times. This chain joins TRBV9 and TRBJ2-5, with 7 positions matching TRBD1. Gene TRBJ2-7 matches the end of the DNA better, so the J call may be wrong. CDR3 length: 12 amino acids. Germline V gene sequence: CDR1 SGDLS, CDR2 YYNGEE. This CDR3 is CASSGTGGEQYF. The CDR3 DNA follows: TGTGCCAGCAGCGGGACAGGCGGCGAGCAGTACTTC.

The J gene is TRBJ2-7, the V gene TRBV5-1; TRBD1 or TRBD2 may be the D gene (5 bases each). The V end was cut by 7 bases, the J end by 1 base, with 12 bases between. The CDR3 extends over 13 amino acids. In germline, CDR1 is SGHRS, CDR2 YFSETQ. The CDR3 here is CASRDQLSYEQYF. CDR3 sequence (DNA): TGCGCCAGCCGGGACCAACTTTCCTACGAGCAGTACTTC.

V gene TRBV20-1 combines with J gene TRBJ2-5, with D possibly matching TRBD2 (6 bases). The J call is uncertain, as TRBJ2-7 better fits the DNA end. Looked up from germline, CDR1 is DFQATT and CDR2 is SNEGSKA (reference sequence). This CDR3 has 15 amino acids. DNA for the CDR3: TGCAGTGCTAGTCCCCCCGTAGCGGCCACCTACGAGCAGTACTTC. As protein: CSASPPVAATYEQYF.

This clonotype was picked up many times. This rearrangement joins TRBV27 to TRBJ2-7; no definite D call. The germline CDR1 and CDR2 sequences are MNHEY and SMNVEV (reference sequence). The CDR3 has 14 residues. Deletions cut 2 bases from V and 0 bases from J, with 8 bases between. Here the CDR3 DNA reads TGTGCCAGCAGTTTAAGGAGTTACTCCTACGAGCAGTACTTC. Its protein is CASSLRSYSYEQYF.